The 17 T cell receptor beta chains below come from one sample, sequenced in a study of T cells in Graves' hyperthyroidism and ophthalmopathy. Amplification of TCR beta CDR3 regions used RNA as the template. During a first-round RT-PCR of the TCR CDR3, the HTBI primer set was used. Via MiXCR, TCRdb re-called the multiplex PCR reads, giving one row per CDR3 protein. The table includes hundreds of thousands of distinct CDR3 sequences, about 15% detected once. The sequenced sample consisted of blood. All receptors derive from a woman between 18 and 30 years old with Graves' hyperthyroidism.

CDR3 protein: CSASSSSVSGNGYTF. CDR3 bases: TGCAGTGCTAGTTCATCCTCGGTTTCAGGGAATGGCTACACCTTC. The rearrangement links TRBV20-1 to TRBJ1-2; D possibly corresponds to TRBD1 (5 bases). This CDR3 is 15 amino acids long. Germline loops: CDR1 DFQATT, CDR2 SNEGSKA (reference sequence). The V end was cut by 3 bases, the J end by 6 bases, with 20 bases between.

This clonotype was found many times. The chain is built from TRBV12-3 or TRBV12-4 and TRBJ1-1; no clear D gene. V shed 5 bases and J shed 1 base, with 5 bases lying between them. CDR3 length equals 12 residues. DNA for the CDR3: TGTGCCAGCAGTCTGGAGAACACTGAAGCTTTCTTT. This gives the protein CASSLENTEAFF.

The rearrangement joins TRBV4-1 to TRBJ2-3, with 7 bases lining up with TRBD2. The CDR3 has 17 residues. Germline V gene sequence: CDR1 MGHRA, CDR2 YSYEKL. V lost 1 base and J lost 4; bases outside the gene matches: 11. Here the CDR3 reads CASSQGPGLGLSDTQYF. The CDR3 coding sequence is TGCGCCAGCAGCCAAGGGCCCGGACTAGGACTCTCAGATACGCAGTATTTT.

This clonotype was seen a few times. The rearrangement joins TRBV27 to TRBJ2-3; D is ambiguous. This CDR3 is built from 11 residues. V was pared by 4 bases and J by 4 bases, with 3 bases between. Per the germline V gene, CDR1 is MNHEY and CDR2 is SMNVEV (reference sequence). The CDR3 loop is CASSWSDTQYF. The DNA for the CDR3 is TGTGCCAGCAGTTGGTCAGATACGCAGTATTTT.

DNA for the CDR3: TGTGCCAGCAGTACCCGAGATACGCAGTATTTT. Residues: CASSTRDTQYF. J is TRBJ2-3 and V is TRBV6-5; D is unresolved. Germline values: CDR1 MNHEY, CDR2 SVGAGI. The CDR3 covers 11 residues. V lost 5 bases and J 5 bases, leaving 5 bases between the germline ends.

This clonotype was seen at least ten times. The chain joins TRBV12-3 or TRBV12-4 to TRBJ2-7; 11 bases fit TRBD2. Germline trimming cut 4 bases from V and 6 bases from J; bases unmatched to any gene: 8. The CDR3 extends over 15 amino acids. CDR3 region: CASSSTSGNKPEQYF. Written as DNA, the CDR3 is TGTGCCAGCAGTTCGACTAGCGGGAATAAGCCCGAGCAGTACTTC.

The chain uses TRBV4-3 and TRBJ1-2; 9 bases are shared with TRBD1. Germline V gives CDR1 LGHNA, CDR2 YSLEER. CDR3 length: 15 amino acids. The V gene end was trimmed by 1 base and the J gene end by 4 bases; junction bases not matched to a gene: 4. The CDR3 sequence: CASSQGTGVGYGYTF. CDR3 sequence (DNA): TGCGCCAGCAGCCAAGGGACAGGGGTGGGCTATGGCTACACCTTC.

This clonotype was observed a handful of times. The genes are TRBV5-5 and TRBJ1-4; 10 bases match TRBD1. There are 13 residues in the CDR3. The germline CDR1 and CDR2 sequences are SGHKS and YYEKEE (reference sequence). The ends lost 4 bases at V and 6 bases at J; junction bases unmatched: 0. The CDR3 DNA is TGTGCCAGCAGCGGGACAGGGGATGAAAAACTGTTTTTT. Amino acid sequence: CASSGTGDEKLFF.

This clonotype was observed a few times. CDR3 nucleotide sequence: TGCGCCAGCAGCCAACCGGGACAGGGGAAAGAGACCCAGTACTTC. It is translated as CASSQPGQGKETQYF. The V gene is TRBV4-1, the J gene TRBJ2-5; 10 bases map to TRBD1. CDR3 length: 15 amino acids. V was pared by 2 bases and J by 3 bases, with 3 bases of the junction left unmatched. From germline, CDR1 is MGHRA and CDR2 YSYEKL.

The rearrangement joins TRBV20-1 to TRBJ2-3; D assignment may be TRBD1 or TRBD2 (5 bases each). The CDR3 extends over 14 amino acids. V was trimmed by 6 bases and J by 0 bases, leaving 13 bases between them. The germline V gene encodes CDR1 DFQATT and CDR2 SNEGSKA (reference sequence). The CDR3 sequence: CSATGTVSTDTQYF. Here the CDR3 DNA reads TGCAGTGCCACCGGGACGGTGAGCACAGATACGCAGTATTTT.

This clonotype was counted many times. The chain combines TRBV2 with TRBJ2-4; 13 bases are a match to TRBD2. In germline, CDR1 is SNHLY, CDR2 FYNNEI. The CDR3 sequence is 16 residues long. V lost 5 bases to trimming and J lost 1 base; unmatched junction nucleotides: 2. CDR3 sequence: CASSPTSGGAKNIQYF. Here the CDR3 DNA reads TGTGCCAGCAGTCCGACTAGCGGGGGGGCCAAAAACATTCAGTACTTC.

Notes on this clonotype: A much larger clone lies one base from this, so it may be a read error. The J gene is TRBJ2-1, the V gene TRBV10-3; no clear D. The germline CDR1 and CDR2 sequences are ENHRY and SYGVKD. CDR3 length: 15 amino acids. The CDR3 is CAVREPGLRINEQFF. The CDR3 nucleotides read TGTGCCGTCAGAGAACCGGGCCTGCGAATCAATGAGCAGTTCTTC.

In its sample, this clonotype was seen many times. This chain connects TRBV2 to TRBJ2-7; weak D call: TRBD2 (6 bases). CDR1 and CDR2 (germline): SNHLY, FYNNEI. CDR3 size: 14 residues. V was pared by 7 bases and J by 0 bases, with 13 bases between. CDR3: CASNTDGGSYEQYF. As DNA, the CDR3 is TGTGCCAGCAATACCGACGGGGGCTCCTACGAGCAGTACTTC. Combining the CDR3 with reference TRBV2 and TRBJ2-7 gives the whole variable domain EPEVTQTPSHQVTQMGQEVILRCVPISNHLYFYWYRQILGQKVEFLVSFYNNEISEKSEIFDDQFSVERPDGSNFTLKIRSTKLEDSAMYFCASNTDGGSYEQYFGPGTRLTVT.

The chain carries TRBV2 and TRBJ2-2; 10 bases are a match to TRBD1. The J segment lost 2 bases and the V segment lost 10 bases, leaving 16 bases of the junction unmatched. Germline V CDR1 and CDR2: SNHLY, FYNNEI. This CDR3 is built from 18 residues. CDR3: CAIRLVPRTGGNTGELFF. The DNA of the CDR3 is TGTGCCATCAGGCTGGTCCCAAGGACAGGGGGAAACACCGGGGAGCTGTTTTTT.

The chain links TRBV15 to TRBJ2-3, with unresolved D. Germline CDR1 and CDR2: LNHNV and YYDKDF (reference sequence). V lost 0 bases and J lost 2, with 15 bases in between. CDR3 size: 17 residues. CDR3 sequence: CATSREFPLYYTDTQYF. The CDR3 bases are TGTGCCACCAGCAGAGAATTCCCCCTATATTACACAGATACGCAGTATTTT.

The chain is built from TRBV27 and TRBJ1-2; D is undetermined. Deletions cut 1 base from V and 2 bases from J, with 8 bases between. CDR3 length: 14 amino acids. Per germline, CDR1 MNHEY and CDR2 SMNVEV (reference sequence). CDR3 residues: CASSLWVGNYGYTF. CDR3 nucleotides: TGTGCCAGCAGTTTATGGGTGGGCAACTATGGCTACACCTTC.

This chain connects TRBV4-1 to TRBJ2-7; no reliable D call. Per germline, CDR1 MGHRA and CDR2 YSYEKL. CDR3 length: 12 residues. V lost 4 bases to trimming and J lost 6 bases, with 10 bases between them. CDR3 region: CASSPQRGEQYF. CDR3 DNA sequence: TGCGCCAGCAGCCCTCAACGTGGCGAGCAGTACTTC.